This T cell receptor beta chain was observed in a study of response to subunit inactivated influenza vaccine. Whole-study findings and limits: Few new T cells, the authors suggested, are recruited by each seasonal influenza vaccination.

With 0 bases removed from V and 5 bases from J, the gap between germline ends came to 11 bases. The CDR3 runs 14 residues. Germline assignment: CDR1 LGHNA and CDR2 YSLEER. This clonotype was found a few times. Its specificity is not known. Via MiXCR, TCRdb re-called the RT-PCR reads, giving one row per CDR3 protein. The sample consists of under 750,000 distinct CDR3 sequences, 12% of them appearing once. The chain uses TRBV4-3 and TRBJ2-7, with D possibly matching TRBD1 (6 bases). The sequences come from PBMCs from blood, collected on the day of vaccination. This TCR came from a man aged 50 to 60 who received an inactivated influenza vaccine. The CDR3 region has the DNA TGCGCCAGCAGCCAAGAGTTGGGGGCCCACGAGCAGTACTTC. Protein: CASSQELGAHEQYF.